The T cell receptor beta chain under discussion was sequenced for a study of T cell changes during pregnancy in multiple sclerosis. J gave up 2 bases and V 3 bases, and 6 bases lay outside the gene matches. Germline loops: CDR1 SGDLS, CDR2 YYNGEE. The CDR3 consists of 17 residues. Generated by immunoSEQ multiplex PCR, the TCRdb table keeps only in-frame clones and is missing some. The sample shows just over 35,000 clones, just over 90% of them seen only once. Sequences were derived from CD4+ T cells from peripheral blood mononuclear cells, sampled in the first trimester of pregnancy. The rearrangement joins TRBV9 to TRBJ2-3; 13 bases map to TRBD2. This TCR was sampled from a female donor with multiple sclerosis, enrolled in a pregnancy study. The CDR3 is CASSALGTSGITDTQYF. CDR3 bases: TGTGCCAGCAGCGCCCTGGGGACTAGCGGGATCACAGATACGCAGTATTTT.